The rows below give T cell receptor beta chains drawn from one sample of a study of T-cell memory formation after mild COVID-19. TCRdb passed the 5' RACE reads through MiXCR, listing each CDR3 protein once. This table holds 350,000 to 500,000 distinct CDR3 sequences, approximately 19% found once. The sample consisted of PBMCs or a T cell subset sorted from them (not recorded which). All receptors derive from a man aged 18 to 30 who had mild COVID-19 (a few samples of this study predate the infection). Cell type and time point are not known. Each CDR3 is given with its conserved first and last residue.

TRBV4-1	TRBJ2-1	CASSPFAGDNEQFF
TRBV5-6	TRBJ1-1	CASSLRPNTEAFF
TRBV19	TRBJ1-6	CASSIAARSNSPLHF
TRBV28	TRBJ2-5	CASSLLERGGRETQYF
TRBV5-1	TRBJ1-5	CASSLAGTGEQPQHF
TRBV20-1	TRBJ2-1	CSAREYNEQFF
TRBV5-1	TRBJ2-1	CASRPEAQGNEQFF
TRBV25-1	TRBJ1-4	CASSEWRDFEEKLFF
TRBV5-1	TRBJ1-2	CASRQGSGVGYTF
TRBV7-9	TRBJ2-3	CAREKLARESTDTQYF
TRBV20-1	TRBJ2-7	CSARWNYEQYF
TRBV6-1	TRBJ1-2	CASTATSLYGYTF
TRBV5-1	TRBJ2-3	CASSQTSGGAVDTQYF
TRBV7-9	TRBJ1-2	CASSASQGMAYGYTF
TRBV11-2	TRBJ1-2	CASSSSPSNYGYTF